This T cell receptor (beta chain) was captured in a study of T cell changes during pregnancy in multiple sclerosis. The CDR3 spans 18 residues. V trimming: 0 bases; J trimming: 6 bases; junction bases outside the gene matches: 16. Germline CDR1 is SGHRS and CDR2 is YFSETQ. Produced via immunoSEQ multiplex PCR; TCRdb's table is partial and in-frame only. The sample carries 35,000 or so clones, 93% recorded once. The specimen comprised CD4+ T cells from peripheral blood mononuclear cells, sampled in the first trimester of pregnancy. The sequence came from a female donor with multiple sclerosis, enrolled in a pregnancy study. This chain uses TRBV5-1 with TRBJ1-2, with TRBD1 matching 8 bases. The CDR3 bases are TGCGCCAGCAGCTTGGCCAGAGACAGGGGCTACTCGGGAGATGGCTACACCTTC. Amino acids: CASSLARDRGYSGDGYTF.